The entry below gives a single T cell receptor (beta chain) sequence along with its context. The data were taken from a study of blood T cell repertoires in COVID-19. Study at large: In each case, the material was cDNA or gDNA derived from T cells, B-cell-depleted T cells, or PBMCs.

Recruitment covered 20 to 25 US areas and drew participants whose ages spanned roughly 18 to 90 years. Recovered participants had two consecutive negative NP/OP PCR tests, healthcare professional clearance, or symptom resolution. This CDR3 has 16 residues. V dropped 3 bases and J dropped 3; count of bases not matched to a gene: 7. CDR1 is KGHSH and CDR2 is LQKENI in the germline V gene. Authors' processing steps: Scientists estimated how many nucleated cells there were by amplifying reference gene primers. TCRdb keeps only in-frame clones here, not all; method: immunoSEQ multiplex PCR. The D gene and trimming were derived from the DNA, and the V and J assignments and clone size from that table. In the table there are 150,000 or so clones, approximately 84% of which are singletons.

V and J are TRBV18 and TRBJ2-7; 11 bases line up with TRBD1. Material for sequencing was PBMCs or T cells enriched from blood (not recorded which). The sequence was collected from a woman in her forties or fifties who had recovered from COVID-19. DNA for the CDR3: TGTGCCAGCTCACCGGCCGGGACAGGGGGATTCTACGAGCAGTACTTC. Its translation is CASSPAGTGGFYEQYF.